The TCR beta chain under discussion was sequenced for a study of T cells in Graves' hyperthyroidism and ophthalmopathy. Background on the study: At the time of initial diagnosis and before any treatment, peripheral blood was collected. Findings and caveats of the study: Using 13 V-J features, a model discriminated ophthalmopathy from stable hyperthyroidism.

V lost 2 bases and J 6 bases, leaving 14 bases between the germline ends. The CDR3 consists of 15 residues. Germline CDR1 reads MDHEN; CDR2 reads SYDVKM. The diagnostic basis comprised clinical symptoms, serum thyroxine and TRAb, thyroid ultrasound and orbital computed tomography. Worth noting for this clonotype: Its antigen is currently unknown. A much larger clone lies a single base off, so this may be a read error.

The TCR beta CDR3 regions underwent amplification using RNA transcripts as the source. TCR CDR3 underwent first-round RT-PCR with the HTBI primer set. TCRdb re-derived calls from the multiplex PCR reads in MiXCR, one entry per CDR3 protein. The data hold about 290,000 distinct CDR3 sequences, with around a fifth observed a single time. Sequenced material: blood. This TCR was sampled from a man aged 45-65 years with Graves' ophthalmopathy. The gene calls are TRBV28 and TRBJ1-5; D possibly corresponds to TRBD1 (6 bases). The CDR3 loop is CASSLGRGWGQPQHF. The CDR3 DNA follows: TGTGCCAGCAGTTTAGGCAGGGGATGGGGTCAGCCCCAGCATTTT.